This T cell receptor (beta chain) was recovered during a study of blood T cell repertoires in COVID-19. This clone was observed a handful of times. Using immunoSEQ multiplex PCR, the repertoire was profiled, and TCRdb retains in-frame clones only, with some absent. There are 130,000 to 150,000 clones in the sample; approximately 80% occur only once, and 10% to 15% lies in the top ten. Germline CDR1 is ENHRY and CDR2 is SYGVKD. The CDR3 totals 13 residues. Trimming took 10 bases from V and 7 from J; bases not matched to a gene: 9. The source material was peripheral blood. This rearrangement joins TRBV10-3 to TRBJ1-4; 7 nucleotides agree with TRBD1. This TCR was recovered from a man in his 60s with active or convalescent COVID-19. The CDR3 region has the DNA TGTGCCAGCACCGGGACAGCGTTTGAAAAACTGTTTTTT. It yields the protein CASTGTAFEKLFF.